The source of this TCR beta chain is a study of cytomegalovirus exposure and HLA in healthy donors. Overall study results and limits: Subsequent analysis found a tendency for first-cohort TCR clusters to co-occur within the 120 or so validation repertoires. It was about 180 TCR beta chains that were listed as cytomegalovirus-associated. A few of the chains that were CMV-associated were confirmed in vitro to be specific for CMV antigens.

The donors were in the roughly 130-subject validation cohort, distinct from the roughly 600-subject first cohort. This CDR3 has 14 residues. Germline loops: CDR1 SNHLY, CDR2 FYNNEI. With 7 bases clipped from V and 6 bases from J, the junction kept 5 bases outside the gene matches. A remark on this clone: Its antigen is as yet unknown.

Clones were read by immunoSEQ multiplex PCR, and TCRdb kept only the in-frame ones, dropping some. The profile shows 180,000 or so clones, 70% to 85% of them singletons. The sequencing input was PBMCs. The rearrangement uses TRBV2 and TRBJ1-4; TRBD1 aligns across 10 bases. The clonotype originates from a woman in her 30s in good health and CMV-seropositive. In DNA form, the CDR3 reads TGTGCCAGCAATCCGGACAGGGGGGATGAAAAACTGTTTTTT. Translating gives CASNPDRGDEKLFF. Looking up the rest from reference TRBV2 and TRBJ1-4 gives the full variable domain: EPEVTQTPSHQVTQMGQEVILRCVPISNHLYFYWYRQILGQKVEFLVSFYNNEISEKSEIFDDQFSVERPDGSNFTLKIRSTKLEDSAMYFCASNPDRGDEKLFFGSGTQLSVL.